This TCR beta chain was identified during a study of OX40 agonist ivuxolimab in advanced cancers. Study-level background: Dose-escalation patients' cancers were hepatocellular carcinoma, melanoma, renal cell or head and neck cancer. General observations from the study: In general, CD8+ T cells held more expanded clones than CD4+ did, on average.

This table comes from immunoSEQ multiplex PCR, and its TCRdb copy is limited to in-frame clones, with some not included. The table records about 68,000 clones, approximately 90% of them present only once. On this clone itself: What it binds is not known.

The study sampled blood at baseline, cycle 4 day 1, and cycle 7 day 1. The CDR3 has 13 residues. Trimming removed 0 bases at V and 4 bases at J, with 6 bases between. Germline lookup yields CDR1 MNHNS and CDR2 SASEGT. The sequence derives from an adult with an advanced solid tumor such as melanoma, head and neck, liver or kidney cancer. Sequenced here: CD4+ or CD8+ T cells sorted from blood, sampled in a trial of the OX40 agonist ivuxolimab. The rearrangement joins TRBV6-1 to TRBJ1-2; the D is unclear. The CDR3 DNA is TGTGCCAGCAGTGAAGCGGGCGGCTATGGCTACACCTTC. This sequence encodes CASSEAGGYGYTF.